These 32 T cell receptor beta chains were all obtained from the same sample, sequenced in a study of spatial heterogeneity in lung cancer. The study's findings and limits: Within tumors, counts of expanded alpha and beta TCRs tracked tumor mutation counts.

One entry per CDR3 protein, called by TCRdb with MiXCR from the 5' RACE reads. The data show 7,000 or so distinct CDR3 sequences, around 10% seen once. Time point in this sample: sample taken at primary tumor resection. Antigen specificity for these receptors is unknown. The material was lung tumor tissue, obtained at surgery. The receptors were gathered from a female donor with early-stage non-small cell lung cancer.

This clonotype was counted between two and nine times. The CDR3: CSAGQGSNTEAFF. DNA of the CDR3: TGCAGTGCAGGACAGGGTAGTAACACTGAAGCTTTCTTT. This sequence joins TRBV20-1 and TRBJ1-1; the match to TRBD1 covers 8 bases. Trimming cost V 6 bases and J 2 bases; bases outside gene matches: 5. This CDR3 has 13 amino acids. Germline V gene sequence: CDR1 DFQATT, CDR2 SNEGSKA (reference sequence).

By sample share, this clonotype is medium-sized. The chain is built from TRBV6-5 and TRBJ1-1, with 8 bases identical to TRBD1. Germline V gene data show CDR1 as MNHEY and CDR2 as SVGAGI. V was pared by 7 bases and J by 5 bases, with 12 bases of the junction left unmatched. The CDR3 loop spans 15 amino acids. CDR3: CASTPPQGARTEAFF. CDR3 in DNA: TGTGCCAGCACCCCTCCTCAGGGGGCGCGGACTGAAGCTTTCTTT.

The CDR3 is CSASGTRGGYTF. The CDR3, as DNA: TGCAGCGCCTCAGGGACCCGAGGGGGCTACACCTTC. This chain uses TRBV29-1 with TRBJ1-2; a weak D match, TRBD1 (5 bases). Trimming pared 7 bases from V and 8 bases from J, leaving 17 bases between. Germline CDR1 SQVTM, CDR2 ANQGSEA. There are 12 residues in the CDR3.

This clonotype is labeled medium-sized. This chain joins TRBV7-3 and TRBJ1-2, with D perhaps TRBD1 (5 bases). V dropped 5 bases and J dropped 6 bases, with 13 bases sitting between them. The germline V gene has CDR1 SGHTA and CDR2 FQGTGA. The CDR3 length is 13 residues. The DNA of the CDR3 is TGTGCCAGCAGCCTAAACGGGGCTAATGGCTACACCTTC. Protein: CASSLNGANGYTF.

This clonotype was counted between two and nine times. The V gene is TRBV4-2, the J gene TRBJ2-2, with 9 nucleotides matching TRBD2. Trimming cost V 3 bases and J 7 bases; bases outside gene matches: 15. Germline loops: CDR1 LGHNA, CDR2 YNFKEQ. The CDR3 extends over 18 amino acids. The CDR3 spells CASSHGAGSGGLGGELFF. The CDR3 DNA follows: TGTGCCAGCAGCCACGGCGCGGGTAGCGGGGGCCTTGGCGGGGAGCTGTTTTTT.

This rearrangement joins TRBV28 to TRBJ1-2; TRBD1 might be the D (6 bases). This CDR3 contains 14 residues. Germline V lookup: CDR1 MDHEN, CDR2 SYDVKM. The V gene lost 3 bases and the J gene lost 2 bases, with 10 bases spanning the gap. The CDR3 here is CASSLGGPNYGYTF. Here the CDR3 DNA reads TGTGCCAGCAGTTTGGGGGGGCCGAACTATGGCTACACCTTC.

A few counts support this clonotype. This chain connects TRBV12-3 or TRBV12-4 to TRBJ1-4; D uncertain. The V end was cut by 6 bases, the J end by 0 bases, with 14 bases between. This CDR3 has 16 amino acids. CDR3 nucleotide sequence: TGTGCCAGCAGCCCCGAGGAGGGAGCAACTAATGAAAAACTGTTTTTT. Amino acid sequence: CASSPEEGATNEKLFF.

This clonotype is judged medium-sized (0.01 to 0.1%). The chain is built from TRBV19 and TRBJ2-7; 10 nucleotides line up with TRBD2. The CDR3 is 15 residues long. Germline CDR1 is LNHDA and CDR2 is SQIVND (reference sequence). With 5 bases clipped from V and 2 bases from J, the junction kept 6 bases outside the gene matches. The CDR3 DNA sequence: TGTGCCAGTAGTGTACTAGCGGGGCCAACCTACGAGCAGTACTTC. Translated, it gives CASSVLAGPTYEQYF. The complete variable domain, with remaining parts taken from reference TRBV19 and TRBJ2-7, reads DGGITQSPKYLFRKEGQNVTLSCEQNLNHDAMYWYRQDPGQGLRLIYYSQIVNDFQKGDIAEGYSVSREKKESFPLTVTSAQKNPTAFYLCASSVLAGPTYEQYFGPGTRLTVT.

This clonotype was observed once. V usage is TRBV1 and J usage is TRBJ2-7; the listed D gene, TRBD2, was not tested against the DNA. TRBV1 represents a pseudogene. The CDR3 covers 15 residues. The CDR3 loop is CTSSHPGLKHYEQYF. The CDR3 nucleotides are TGCACCAGCAGCCATCCGGGACTGAAACACTACGAGCAGTACTTC.

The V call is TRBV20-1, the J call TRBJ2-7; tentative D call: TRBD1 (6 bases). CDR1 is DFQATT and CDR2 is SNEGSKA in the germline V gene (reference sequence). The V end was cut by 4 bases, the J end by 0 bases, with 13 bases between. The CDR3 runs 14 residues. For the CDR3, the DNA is TGCAGTGCTAACAATAGACAGGACTCCTACGAGCAGTACTTC. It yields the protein CSANNRQDSYEQYF.

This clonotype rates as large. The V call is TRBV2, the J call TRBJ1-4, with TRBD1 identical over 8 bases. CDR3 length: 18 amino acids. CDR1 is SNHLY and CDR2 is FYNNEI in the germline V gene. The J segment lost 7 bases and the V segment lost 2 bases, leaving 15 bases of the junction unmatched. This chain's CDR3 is CASSERHAGGGLAEKLFF. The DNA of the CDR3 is TGTGCCAGCAGTGAACGGCATGCAGGGGGCGGACTGGCTGAAAAACTGTTTTTT.

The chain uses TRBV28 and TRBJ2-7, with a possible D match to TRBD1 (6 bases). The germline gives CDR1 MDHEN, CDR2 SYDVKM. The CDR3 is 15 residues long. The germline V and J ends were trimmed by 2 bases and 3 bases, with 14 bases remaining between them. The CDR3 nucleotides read TGTGCCAGCAGTTTACGGAACAGGGCCTTCTACGAGCAGTACTTC. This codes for CASSLRNRAFYEQYF.

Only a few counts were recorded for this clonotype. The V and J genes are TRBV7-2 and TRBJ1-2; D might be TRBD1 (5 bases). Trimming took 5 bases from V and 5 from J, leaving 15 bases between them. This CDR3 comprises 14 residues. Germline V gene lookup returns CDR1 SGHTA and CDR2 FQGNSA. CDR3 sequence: CASSPGAGVYGYTF. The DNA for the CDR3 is TGTGCCAGCAGCCCTGGAGCGGGGGTGTATGGCTACACCTTC.

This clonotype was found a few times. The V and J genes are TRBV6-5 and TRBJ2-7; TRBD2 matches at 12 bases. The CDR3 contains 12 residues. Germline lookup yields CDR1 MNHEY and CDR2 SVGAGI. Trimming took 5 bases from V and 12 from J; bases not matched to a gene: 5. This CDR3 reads CASSDGLAGMYF. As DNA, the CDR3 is TGTGCCAGCAGTGATGGACTAGCGGGGATGTACTTC.

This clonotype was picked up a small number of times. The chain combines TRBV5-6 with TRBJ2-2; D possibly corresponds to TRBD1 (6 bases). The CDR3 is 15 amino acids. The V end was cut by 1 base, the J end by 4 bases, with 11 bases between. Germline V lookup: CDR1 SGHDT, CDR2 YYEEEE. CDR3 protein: CASSLWGRPTGELFF. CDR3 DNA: TGTGCCAGCAGCTTGTGGGGGCGCCCCACCGGGGAGCTGTTTTTT.

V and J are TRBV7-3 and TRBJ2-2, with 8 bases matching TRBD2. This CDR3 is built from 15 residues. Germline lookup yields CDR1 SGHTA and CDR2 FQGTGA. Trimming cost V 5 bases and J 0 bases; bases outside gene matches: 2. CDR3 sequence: CASSRGRTNTGELFF. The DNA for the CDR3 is TGTGCCAGCAGCCGCGGGAGGACGAACACCGGGGAGCTGTTTTTT.

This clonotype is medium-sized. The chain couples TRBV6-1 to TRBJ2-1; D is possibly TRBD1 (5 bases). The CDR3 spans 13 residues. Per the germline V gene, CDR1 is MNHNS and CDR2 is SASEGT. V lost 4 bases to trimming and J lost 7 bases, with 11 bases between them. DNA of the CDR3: TGTGCCAGCAGTGGGGGCTATTTGAATGAGCAGTTCTTC. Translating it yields CASSGGYLNEQFF.

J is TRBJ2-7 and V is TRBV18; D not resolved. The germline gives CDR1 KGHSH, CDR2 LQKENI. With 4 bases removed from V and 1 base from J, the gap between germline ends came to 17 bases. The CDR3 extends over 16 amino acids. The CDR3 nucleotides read TGTGCCAGCTCACGATATCCGGATATTCAATCCTACGAGCAGTACTTC. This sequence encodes CASSRYPDIQSYEQYF.

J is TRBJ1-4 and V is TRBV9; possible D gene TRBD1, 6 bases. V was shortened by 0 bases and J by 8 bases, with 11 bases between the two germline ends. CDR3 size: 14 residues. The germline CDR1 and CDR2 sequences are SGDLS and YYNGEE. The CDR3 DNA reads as TGTGCCAGCAGCGTAGCAGGGGCGAGGGAAAAACTGTTTTTT. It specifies CASSVAGAREKLFF.

The CDR3 region is CASSESGEKLFF. CDR3 sequence (DNA): TGCGCCAGCAGTGAGTCGGGAGAAAAACTGTTTTTT. The rearrangement links TRBV10-2 to TRBJ1-4; D uncertain. Trimming left V 0 bases short and J 8 bases short, with 4 bases between. The CDR3 is 12 residues long. Germline CDR1 WSHSY, CDR2 SAAADI.

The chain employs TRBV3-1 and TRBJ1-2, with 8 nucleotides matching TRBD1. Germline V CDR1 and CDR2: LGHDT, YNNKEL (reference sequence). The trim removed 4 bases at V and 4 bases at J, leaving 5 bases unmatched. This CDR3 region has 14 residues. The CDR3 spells CASSPGTGSYGYTF. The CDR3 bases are TGTGCCAGCAGCCCAGGGACAGGCTCCTATGGCTACACCTTC.

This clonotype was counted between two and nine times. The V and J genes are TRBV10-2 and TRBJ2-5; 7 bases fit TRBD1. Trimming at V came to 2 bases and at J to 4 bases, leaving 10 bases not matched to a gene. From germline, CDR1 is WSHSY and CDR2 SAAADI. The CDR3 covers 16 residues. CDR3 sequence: CASSEPARTGRETQYF. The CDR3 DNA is TGCGCCAGCAGTGAGCCGGCTCGGACAGGACGAGAGACCCAGTACTTC.

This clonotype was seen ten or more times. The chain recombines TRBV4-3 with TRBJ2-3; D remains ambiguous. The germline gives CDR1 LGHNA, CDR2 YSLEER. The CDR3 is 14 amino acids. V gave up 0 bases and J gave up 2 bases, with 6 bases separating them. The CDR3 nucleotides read TGCGCCAGCAGCCAAGATACAGCCACAGATACGCAGTATTTT. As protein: CASSQDTATDTQYF.

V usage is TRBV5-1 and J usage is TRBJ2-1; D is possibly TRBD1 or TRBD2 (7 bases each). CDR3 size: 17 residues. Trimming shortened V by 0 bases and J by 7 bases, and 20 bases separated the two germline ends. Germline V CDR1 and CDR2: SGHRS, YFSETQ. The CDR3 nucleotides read TGCGCCAGCAGCTTGGGCCCTGGGACAGCGGGGCGAAATGAGCAGTTCTTC. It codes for CASSLGPGTAGRNEQFF.

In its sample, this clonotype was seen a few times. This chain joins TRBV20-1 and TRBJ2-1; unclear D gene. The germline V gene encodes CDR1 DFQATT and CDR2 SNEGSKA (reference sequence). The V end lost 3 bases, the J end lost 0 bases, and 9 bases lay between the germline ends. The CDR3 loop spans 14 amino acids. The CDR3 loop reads CSARTMSSYNEQFF. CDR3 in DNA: TGCAGTGCTAGGACCATGAGCTCCTACAATGAGCAGTTCTTC.

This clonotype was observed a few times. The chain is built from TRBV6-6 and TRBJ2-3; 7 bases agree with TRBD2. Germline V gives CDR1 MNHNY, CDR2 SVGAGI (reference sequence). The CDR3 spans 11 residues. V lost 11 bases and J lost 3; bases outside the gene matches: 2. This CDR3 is CAAGATDTQYF. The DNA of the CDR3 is TGTGCCGCGGGAGCTACAGATACGCAGTATTTT.

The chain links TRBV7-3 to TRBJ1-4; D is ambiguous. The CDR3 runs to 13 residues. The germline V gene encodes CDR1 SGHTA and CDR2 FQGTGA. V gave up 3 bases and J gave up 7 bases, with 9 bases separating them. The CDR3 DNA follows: TGTGCCAGCAGCTTCGGACCGGGTGAAAAACTGTTTTTT. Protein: CASSFGPGEKLFF.

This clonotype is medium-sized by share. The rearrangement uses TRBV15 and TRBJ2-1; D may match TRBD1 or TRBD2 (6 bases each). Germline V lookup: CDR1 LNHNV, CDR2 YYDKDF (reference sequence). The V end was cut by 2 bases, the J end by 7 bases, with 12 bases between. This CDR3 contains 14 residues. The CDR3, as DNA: TGTGCCACCAGCAGAAACGTAGGGGGGAATGAGCAGTTCTTC. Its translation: CATSRNVGGNEQFF.

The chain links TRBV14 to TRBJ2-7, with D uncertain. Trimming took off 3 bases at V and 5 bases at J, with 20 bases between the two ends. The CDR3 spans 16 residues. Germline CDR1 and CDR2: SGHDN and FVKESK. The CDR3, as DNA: TGTGCCAGCAGCCAGAGCCGGGCCCTTAGCCTGAACGAGCAGTACTTC. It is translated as CASSQSRALSLNEQYF.

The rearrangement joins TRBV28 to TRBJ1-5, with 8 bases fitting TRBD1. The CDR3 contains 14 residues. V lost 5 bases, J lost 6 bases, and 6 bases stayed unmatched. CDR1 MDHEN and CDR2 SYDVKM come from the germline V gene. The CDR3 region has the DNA TGTGCCAGCAGTGTCACAGGGGGGAGTCAGCCCCAGCATTTT. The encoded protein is CASSVTGGSQPQHF. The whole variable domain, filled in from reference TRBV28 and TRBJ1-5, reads DVKVTQSSRYLVKRTGEKVFLECVQDMDHENMFWYRQDPGLGLRLIYFSYDVKMKEKGDIPEGYSVSREKKERFSLILESASTNQTSMYLCASSVTGGSQPQHFGDGTRLSIL.

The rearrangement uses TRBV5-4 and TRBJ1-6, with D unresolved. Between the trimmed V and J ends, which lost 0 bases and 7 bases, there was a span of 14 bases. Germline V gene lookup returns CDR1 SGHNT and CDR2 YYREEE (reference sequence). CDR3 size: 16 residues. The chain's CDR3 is CASSLAVPTENSPLHF. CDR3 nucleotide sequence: TGTGCCAGCAGCTTGGCCGTCCCAACCGAGAATTCACCCCTCCACTTT.

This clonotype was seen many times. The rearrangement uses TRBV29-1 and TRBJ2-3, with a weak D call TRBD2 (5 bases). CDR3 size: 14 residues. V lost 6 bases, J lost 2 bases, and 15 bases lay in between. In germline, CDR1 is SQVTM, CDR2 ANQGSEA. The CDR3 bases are TGCAGCGTCAGCGGACGTTGGGACACAGATACGCAGTATTTT. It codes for CSVSGRWDTDTQYF.